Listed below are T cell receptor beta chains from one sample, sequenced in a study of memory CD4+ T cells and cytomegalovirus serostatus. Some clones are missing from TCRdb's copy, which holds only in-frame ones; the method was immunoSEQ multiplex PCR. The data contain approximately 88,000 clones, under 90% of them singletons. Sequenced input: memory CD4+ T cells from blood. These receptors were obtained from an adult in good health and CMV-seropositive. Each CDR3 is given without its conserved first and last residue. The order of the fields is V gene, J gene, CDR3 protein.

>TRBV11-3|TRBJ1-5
ASSYGWAGQPQH
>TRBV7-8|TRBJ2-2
ASRSGPGTGELF
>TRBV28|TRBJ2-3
ASRSTGADTQY
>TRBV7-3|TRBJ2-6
ASSFASGANVLT
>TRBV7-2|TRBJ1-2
ASSLDRQSYGYT
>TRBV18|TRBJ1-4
ASSPSSTLEKLF
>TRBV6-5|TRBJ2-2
ASSYAAGGAGELF
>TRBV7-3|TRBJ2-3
ASSPGLAGGTDTQY
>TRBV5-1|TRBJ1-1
ASSLVVAGTEAF
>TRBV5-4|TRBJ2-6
ASSLARAGANVLT
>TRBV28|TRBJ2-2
ASSSLPTGELF
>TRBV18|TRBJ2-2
ASSPPGGTQTGELF
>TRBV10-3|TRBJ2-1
AISDETSGSYNEQF
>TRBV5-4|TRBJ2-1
ASSSQIPNTGDEQF
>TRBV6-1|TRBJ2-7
ASSGTLAGGYEQY
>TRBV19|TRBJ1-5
ASSIVPGTGNQPQH
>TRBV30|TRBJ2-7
ALSDRGYEQY
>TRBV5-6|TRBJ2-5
ASSAPGQGARRETQY
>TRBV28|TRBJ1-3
ASTPPGTGIGNTIY
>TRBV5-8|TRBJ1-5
ASSLGGRQPQH
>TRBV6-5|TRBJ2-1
ASRLGLNNEQF
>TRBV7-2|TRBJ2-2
ASSLGGTANTGELF
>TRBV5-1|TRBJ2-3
ASSLLGGSTDTQY
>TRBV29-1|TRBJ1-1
SARGQENTEAF
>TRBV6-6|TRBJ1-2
ASSYRDSPYGYT
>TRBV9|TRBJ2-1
ASSVGVGDYNEQF
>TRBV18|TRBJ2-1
ASSPLSYNEQF
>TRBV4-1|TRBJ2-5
ASSQAGGGSETQY
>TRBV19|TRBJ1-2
ASTRDRTNYGYT
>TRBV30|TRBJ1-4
AWSEDNRDEKLF
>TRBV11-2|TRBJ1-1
ASSLGGKVPEAF
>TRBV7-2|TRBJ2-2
ASSPGSFSSGELF
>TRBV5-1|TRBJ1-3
ASSLELTGISGNTIY
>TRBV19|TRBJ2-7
ASSPGLAGRWYEQY
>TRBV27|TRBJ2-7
ASSGTGYASSYEQY
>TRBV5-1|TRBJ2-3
ASSLDITDTQY
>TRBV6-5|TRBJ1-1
ASSYSSQNTEAF
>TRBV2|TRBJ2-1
ASRAESYNEQF
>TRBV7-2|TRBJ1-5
ASSLSSNQPQH
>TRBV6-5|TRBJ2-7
ASSLEATGLYEQY
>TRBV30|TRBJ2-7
AWSVRDRDSYEQY
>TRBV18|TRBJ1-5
ASSPEQGPNQPQH
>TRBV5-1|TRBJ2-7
ASSLEAGEAFSYEQY
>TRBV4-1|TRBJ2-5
ASSRRGGGETQY
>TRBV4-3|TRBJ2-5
ASAGGSRETQY
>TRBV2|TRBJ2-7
ASSDLGRDGEQY
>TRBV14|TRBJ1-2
ASSRWDGYGYT
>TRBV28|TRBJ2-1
ASSPSGGSSYNEQF
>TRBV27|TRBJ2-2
ASSSGRGTGELF
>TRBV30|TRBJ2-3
AWSSGGVDTQY
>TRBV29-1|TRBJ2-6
SVLPEAGANVLT